This T cell receptor beta chain stems from a study of blood T cell repertoires in COVID-19. Study context: Whether acute or convalescent, the COVID-19 samples came from the United States, Italy and Spain.

The CDR3 is 14 amino acids. V was cut by 1 base and J by 3 bases, with 7 bases left in between. Germline V gene sequence: CDR1 SGHRS, CDR2 YFSETQ. The data were produced by immunoSEQ multiplex PCR, yet TCRdb's version contains in-frame clones alone and is incomplete. The sample includes about 180,000 clones, roughly 88% of them seen just once. The sequenced sample was peripheral blood. This clonotype originated in a woman in her thirties with acute or convalescent COVID-19. This chain joins TRBV5-1 and TRBJ2-2; unclear D gene. This chain's CDR3 is CASSLSPDTGELFF. The CDR3 nucleotides read TGCGCCAGCAGCTTGAGCCCGGACACCGGGGAGCTGTTTTTT. Filled out from reference TRBV5-1 and TRBJ2-2, the complete variable domain reads KAGVTQTPRYLIKTRGQQVTLSCSPISGHRSVSWYQQTPGQGLQFLFEYFSETQRNKGNFPGRFSGRQFSNSRSEMNVSTLELGDSALYLCASSLSPDTGELFFGEGSRLTVL.